This T cell receptor beta chain came from a study of cytomegalovirus exposure and HLA in healthy donors. Study-wide points: Fewer N-insertions than the roughly 670-donor mean were reportedly shown by an Asian-associated ancestry cluster in a later analysis.

The V and J ends lost 2 bases and 5 bases respectively, with 13 bases between them. Germline CDR1 reads MDHEN; CDR2 reads SYDVKM. The CDR3 length is 15 residues. The PCR was carried out with 60 Vbeta primers and 13 Jbeta primers. The assay was immunoSEQ multiplex PCR, and TCRdb's table has in-frame clones only and misses some. The data show approximately 44,000 clones, over 75% seen once. With respect to this clone: Its antigen is as yet unknown. At the DNA level, this CDR3 is encoded by other sequences in the same sample as well.

Material: PBMCs. This receptor was obtained from a man aged 50 to 60 in good health and CMV-seronegative. The V call is TRBV28, the J call TRBJ2-1; D gene ambiguous. The CDR3: CASSLIGGGNNEQFF. The CDR3 DNA is TGTGCCAGCAGTTTAATCGGCGGCGGAAACAATGAGCAGTTCTTC.